This T cell receptor beta chain was sequenced during a study of CXCR3-negative and CXCR3-positive naive CD8 T cells. General observations from the study: Because surface CD5 did not distinguish the naive subsets, TCR strength was inferred from TRB CDR3 properties. Naive cells, whether CXCR3-negative or CXCR3-positive, had similar TRBV-TRBJ usage, while memory cells differed. Naive CXCR3-positive cells had TRB CDR3s more hydrophobic than those of CXCR3-negative naive cells. Both of the naive subsets showed about the same high diversity, but memory CD8+ cells had much less.

This CDR3 has 16 amino acids. From germline, CDR1 is MNHEY and CDR2 SVGEGT. Sorts that each held 300,000 or so cells were run in triplicate for every CD8+ T cell subset. The libraries of TRB cDNA were constructed through 5' RACE using UMI labels. After re-calling the 5' RACE reads, TCRdb lists one entry per CDR3 protein, DNA absent. The sample includes about 98,000 distinct CDR3 sequences. As to this clonotype: What it binds is unknown.

This clonotype was obtained from a human donor in good health. Some clones in this sample may be carry-over from other donors' samples. The specimen was naive CXCR3+ CD8+ T cells from blood. The subset: CD45RO-CCR7+CD27+CD95- naive CD8+ T cells expressing CXCR3 (TNR3+). The V call is TRBV6-2 or TRBV6-3, the J call TRBJ1-5. CDR3 loop: CASSVGTTGGNQPQHF.